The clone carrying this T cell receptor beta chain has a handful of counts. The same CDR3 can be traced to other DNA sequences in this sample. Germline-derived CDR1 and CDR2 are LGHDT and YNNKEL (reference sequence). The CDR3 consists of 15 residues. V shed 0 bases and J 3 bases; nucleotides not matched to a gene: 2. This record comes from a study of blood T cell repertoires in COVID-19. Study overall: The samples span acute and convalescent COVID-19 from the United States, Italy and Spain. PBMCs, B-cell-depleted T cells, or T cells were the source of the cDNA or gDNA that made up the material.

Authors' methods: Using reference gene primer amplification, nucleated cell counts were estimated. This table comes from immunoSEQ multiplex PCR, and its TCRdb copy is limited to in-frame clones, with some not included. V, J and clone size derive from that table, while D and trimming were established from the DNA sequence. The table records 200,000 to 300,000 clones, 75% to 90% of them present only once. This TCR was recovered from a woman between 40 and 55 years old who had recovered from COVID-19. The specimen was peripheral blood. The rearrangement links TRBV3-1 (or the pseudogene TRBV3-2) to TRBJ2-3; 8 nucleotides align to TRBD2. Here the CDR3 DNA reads TGTGCCAGCAGCCAAGATCCGGGGGGGACAGATACGCAGTATTTT. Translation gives CASSQDPGGTDTQYF.